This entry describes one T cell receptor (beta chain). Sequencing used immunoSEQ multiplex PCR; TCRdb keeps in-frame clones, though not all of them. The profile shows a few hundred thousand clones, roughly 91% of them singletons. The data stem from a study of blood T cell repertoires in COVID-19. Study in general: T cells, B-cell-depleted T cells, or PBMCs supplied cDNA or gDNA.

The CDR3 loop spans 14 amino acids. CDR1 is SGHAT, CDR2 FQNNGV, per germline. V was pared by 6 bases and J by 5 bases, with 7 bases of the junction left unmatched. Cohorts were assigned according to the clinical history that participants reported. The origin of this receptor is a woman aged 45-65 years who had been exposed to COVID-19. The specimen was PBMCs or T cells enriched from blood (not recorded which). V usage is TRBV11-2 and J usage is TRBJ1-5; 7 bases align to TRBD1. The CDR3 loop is CASSQGGLYQPQHF. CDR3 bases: TGTGCCAGCAGTCAGGGGGGTCTTTATCAGCCCCAGCATTTT.